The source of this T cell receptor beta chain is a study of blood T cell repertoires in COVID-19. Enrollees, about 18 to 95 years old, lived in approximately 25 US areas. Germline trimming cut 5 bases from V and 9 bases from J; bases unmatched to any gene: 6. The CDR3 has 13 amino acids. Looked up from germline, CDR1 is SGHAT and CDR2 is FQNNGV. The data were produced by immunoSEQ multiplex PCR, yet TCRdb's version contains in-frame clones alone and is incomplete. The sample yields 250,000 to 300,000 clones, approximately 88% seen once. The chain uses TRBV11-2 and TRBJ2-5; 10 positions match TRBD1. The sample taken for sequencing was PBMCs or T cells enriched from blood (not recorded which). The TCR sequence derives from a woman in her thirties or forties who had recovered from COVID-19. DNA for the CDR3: TGTGCCAGCAGCACCGAGGACAGGGGGGCCCAGTACTTC. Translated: CASSTEDRGAQYF.